What follows are 13 T cell receptor beta chains derived from one specimen sequenced in a study of control samples from healthy donors and cancer patients. TCRdb keeps only in-frame clones here, not all; method: immunoSEQ multiplex PCR. The sample includes some 150,000 clones, more than 80% of them seen just once. Source material: blood. The receptors come from a man aged 18 to 29 in good health.

This clone was counted only a few times. The CDR3: CASSLYEGLDYGYTF. The CDR3 DNA is TGTGCCAGCAGCTTATACGAGGGGTTGGACTATGGCTACACCTTC. The V gene is TRBV7-9, the J gene TRBJ1-2; perhaps TRBD1 as D (5 bases). V was clipped by 2 bases and J by 3 bases, with 13 bases between them. CDR1 is SEHNR, CDR2 FQNEAQ, per germline (reference sequence). The CDR3 extends over 15 amino acids.

V and J are TRBV9 and TRBJ2-3; 10 nucleotides agree with TRBD2. J lost 4 bases, V lost 1 base, and 12 bases had no gene match. The V gene's germline CDR1 is SGDLS and CDR2 YYNGEE. The CDR3 extends over 18 amino acids. For the CDR3, the DNA is TGTGCCAGCAGCGTACTTGGGGGACTAGCGAGTAGGGCAGATACGCAGTATTTT. Residues: CASSVLGGLASRADTQYF.

The chain couples TRBV7-3 to TRBJ2-5; 8 bases match TRBD1. The germline V gene encodes CDR1 SGHTA and CDR2 FQGTGA. Unmatched junction bases numbered 15, after V lost 5 bases and J lost 1 base. CDR3 size: 18 residues. The CDR3 sequence is CASSPQGQGASIQETQYF. The DNA for the CDR3 is TGTGCCAGCAGCCCCCAAGGGCAGGGGGCTTCGATCCAAGAGACCCAGTACTTC.

This sequence joins TRBV19 and TRBJ1-4; D is unresolved. The V end was cut by 0 bases, the J end by 8 bases, with 16 bases between. The length of the CDR3 is 16 residues. CDR1 is LNHDA and CDR2 is SQIVND in the germline V gene (reference sequence). The CDR3 bases are TGTGCCAGTAGTATAGACTCACAGTGGGCGGAAGAAAAACTGTTTTTT. Translation: CASSIDSQWAEEKLFF. Full variable domain (remainder filled in from reference TRBV19 and TRBJ1-4): DGGITQSPKYLFRKEGQNVTLSCEQNLNHDAMYWYRQDPGQGLRLIYYSQIVNDFQKGDIAEGYSVSREKKESFPLTVTSAQKNPTAFYLCASSIDSQWAEEKLFFGSGTQLSVL.

This clone was detected only a few times. The chain has TRBV7-2 and TRBJ2-3; D not resolved. From germline, CDR1 is SGHTA and CDR2 FQGNSA. The CDR3 loop spans 18 amino acids. The ends were cut back, 5 bases at V and 5 bases at J, with 26 bases in the middle. As DNA, the CDR3 is TGTGCCAGCAGCCCGACCCCCTCCCTGGTGGCAGCGAAAGATACGCAGTATTTT. Its protein is CASSPTPSLVAAKDTQYF.

The chain couples TRBV5-1 to TRBJ2-1; TRBD1 agrees at 9 bases. This CDR3 comprises 17 residues. After removal of 2 bases from V and 8 bases from J, the junction contained 14 bases not matched to a gene. In germline, CDR1 is SGHRS, CDR2 YFSETQ. The CDR3 coding sequence is TGCGCCAGCAGCTTAACTCAATGGGACAGGGAAGTCGATGAGCAGTTCTTC. Its protein product is CASSLTQWDREVDEQFF.

This chain links TRBV7-9 with TRBJ2-3; 11 bases are shared with TRBD2. The CDR3 sequence is 13 residues long. With V trimmed by 3 bases and J by 15 bases, 8 bases remained unmatched. Germline V CDR1 and CDR2: SEHNR, FQNEAQ (reference sequence). The CDR3 reads CASSLTSGVAAYF. The CDR3 nucleotides are TGTGCCAGCAGCTTGACTAGCGGGGTGGCGGCCTATTTT.

The DNA for the CDR3 is TGTGCCAGCAGTTACTCTAGGAGGGAAGGCTACACCTTC. Translating gives CASSYSRREGYTF. The chain carries TRBV6-2 or TRBV6-3 and TRBJ1-2; D is unclear. This CDR3 has 13 residues. With 0 bases removed from V and 8 bases from J, the gap between germline ends came to 10 bases. The germline gives CDR1 MNHEY, CDR2 SVGEGT.

The table lists this clone with a few counts. The chain is built from TRBV27 and TRBJ1-6, with a weak D call TRBD1 (5 bases). The germline gives CDR1 MNHEY, CDR2 SMNVEV (reference sequence). CDR3 length equals 14 residues. The V end lost 6 bases, the J end lost 6 bases, and 12 bases lay between the germline ends. The CDR3 sequence is CASSLGQINSPLHF. CDR3 nucleotides: TGTGCCAGCAGCCTGGGGCAGATTAATTCACCCCTCCACTTT.

The chain combines TRBV3-1 (or the pseudogene TRBV3-2) with TRBJ2-5; 7 bases are shared with TRBD2. V trimming: 5 bases; J trimming: 5 bases; junction bases outside the gene matches: 14. The CDR3 loop spans 16 amino acids. Germline CDR1 reads LGHDT; CDR2 reads YNNKEL (reference sequence). Here the CDR3 reads CASSASGVNNKETQYF. CDR3 bases: TGTGCCAGCAGCGCGAGCGGGGTAAATAATAAGGAGACCCAGTACTTC.

The V and J genes are TRBV30 and TRBJ1-3; TRBD1 agrees at 7 bases. V trimming: 3 bases; J trimming: 2 bases; junction bases outside the gene matches: 7. Germline lookup yields CDR1 GTSNPN and CDR2 SVGIG (reference sequence). CDR3 length: 15 amino acids. DNA for the CDR3: TGTGCCTGGAGGGAGACAGGGCGGACTGGAAACACCATATATTTT. This codes for CAWRETGRTGNTIYF.

This chain joins TRBV21-1 and TRBJ2-2. TRBV21-1 is labeled a pseudogene. The CDR3 extends over 17 amino acids. CDR3 in DNA: TGTGCCAGCAGCCCCCACCCGAGCGACACCCCCCGCGGGGAGCTGTTTTTT. It translates to CASSPHPSDTPRGELFF.

The chain has TRBV27 and TRBJ2-7; D ambiguous. V lost 0 bases to trimming and J lost 4 bases, with 4 bases between them. Germline V gene data show CDR1 as MNHEY and CDR2 as SMNVEV (reference sequence). The CDR3 covers 12 residues. Here the CDR3 reads CASSLSGYEQYF. The CDR3 DNA follows: TGTGCCAGCAGTTTATCAGGGTACGAGCAGTACTTC.